Listed below are T cell receptor beta chains from one sample, sequenced in a study of T cell repertoires in aging, cancer and after chemotherapy. TCRdb re-analysed the multiplex PCR reads in MiXCR, keeping a single row per CDR3 protein. This table holds about 11,000 distinct CDR3 sequences, roughly a quarter found once. The sample taken for sequencing was blood. The receptors were gathered from a human donor in good health. The CDR3 runs from the conserved cysteine through the conserved F or W. The D gene is left open where the match is weak. Size tells how often a clone was seen (once, few, many) or the class of an expanded clone, and some rows leave it out.

clone_size	v_call	d_call	j_call	cdr3_nt	cdr3_aa
NA	TRBV6-2/TRBV6-3	TRBD2	TRBJ2-4	TGTGCCAGCAGTTTAAGACTAGCGGGGGGGGTAGACATTCAGTACTTC	CASSLRLAGGVDIQYF
NA	TRBV5-1	NA	TRBJ2-2	TGCGCCAGCAGCTTGAGCCGCATGACTAGTCGCGCCGGGGAGCTGTTTTTT	CASSLSRMTSRAGELFF
medium-sized	TRBV7-2	NA	TRBJ2-1	TGTGCCAGCAGCCTGTTTTCCTACAATGAGCAGTTCTTC	CASSLFSYNEQFF
NA	TRBV7-9	TRBD2	TRBJ2-1	TGTGCCAGCAGCTCTCCGCGATCGAGCGGGGCCTCGGACAATGAGCAGTTCTTC	CASSSPRSSGASDNEQFF
NA	TRBV19	TRBD1	TRBJ2-3	TGTGCCAGTAGTCCGCGGACAGGGTTCCCAGATACGCAGTATTTT	CASSPRTGFPDTQYF
medium-sized	TRBV7-2	NA	TRBJ1-2	TGTGCCAGCAGCTTGAGGGGACGGGACTATGGCTACACCTTC	CASSLRGRDYGYTF
NA	TRBV6-1	TRBD1	TRBJ2-7	TGTGCCAGCAGCAAACGGACAGGGGGCTCTAGAATATCCTACGAGCAGTACTTC	CASSKRTGGSRISYEQYF
few	TRBV5-6	NA	TRBJ1-5	TGTGCCAGCAGCTCGAAACTCCGCAGGGGACCTAATCAGCCCCAGCATTTT	CASSSKLRRGPNQPQHF
NA	TRBV11-3	NA	TRBJ2-2	TGTGCCAGCAGCGACGCTTCGGGCGGGGAGCTGTTTTTT	CASSDASGGELFF
medium-sized	TRBV19	NA	TRBJ2-1	TGTGCCAGTAGGGCCCGGTCTGGACGGGGGAGCTCCTACAATGAGCAGTTCTTC	CASRARSGRGSSYNEQFF
NA	TRBV9	NA	TRBJ2-5	TGTGCCAGCAGCCCTGGAGAAGGACGCTGGGAGACCCAGTACTTC	CASSPGEGRWETQYF
medium-sized	TRBV18	NA	TRBJ1-2	TGTGCCAGCTCACCCACAGGCTATGGCTACACCTTC	CASSPTGYGYTF
once	TRBV20-1	NA	TRBJ2-5	TGCAGTGCTAGAGATAGAAGGGCACTGGAGACCCAGTACTTC	CSARDRRALETQYF
medium-sized	TRBV19	NA	TRBJ2-3	TGTGCCAGTAGTCAGGGAGCCACAACAGATACGCAGTATTTT	CASSQGATTDTQYF
medium-sized	TRBV20-1	TRBD2	TRBJ2-5	TGCAGTGCTCCCGGACTAGCGGGGACGACCCAGTACTTC	CSAPGLAGTTQYF
medium-sized	TRBV12-3/TRBV12-4	NA	TRBJ1-2	TGTGCCAGCAGACTGACAGATATTAACTATGGCTACACCTTC	CASRLTDINYGYTF
medium-sized	TRBV7-2	NA	TRBJ2-5	TGTGCCAGCAGCTTAGCGTTAGGGAAAGAGACCCAGTACTTC	CASSLALGKETQYF
NA	TRBV28	NA	TRBJ2-2	TGTGCCAGCAGTTCTTCAGGTGGCACCGGGGAGCTGTTTTTT	CASSSSGGTGELFF
few	TRBV12-3/TRBV12-4	NA	TRBJ1-5	TGTGCCAGCAGCGGCGGGACTAGCAATCAGCCCCAGCATTTT	CASSGGTSNQPQHF
NA	TRBV11-2	TRBD1	TRBJ1-2	TGTGCCAGCAGTCCAGGGGGGTATGGCTACACCTTC	CASSPGGYGYTF
medium-sized	TRBV6-1	TRBD1	TRBJ2-7	TGTGCCAGCTCGGGACAGGGCTACGAGCAGTACTTC	CASSGQGYEQYF
NA	TRBV12-3/TRBV12-4	TRBD1	TRBJ2-7	TGTGCCAGCAGTAAACAGGGGGTATCCCCATGCGAGCAGTACTTC	CASSKQGVSPCEQYF
NA	TRBV5-6	NA	TRBJ1-6	TGTGCCAGCAGCTTGCTTAGCTCCTATAATTCACCCCTCCACTTT	CASSLLSSYNSPLHF
NA	TRBV19	NA	TRBJ1-1	TGTGCCAGTAGTATGGCAGAGATAAGCCGTGAAGCTTTCTTT	CASSMAEISREAFF
few	TRBV6-1	NA	TRBJ1-2	TGTGCCAGCAGTGACAGGGGACACCGGTATGGCTACACCTTC	CASSDRGHRYGYTF
NA	TRBV5-1	NA	TRBJ1-6	TGCGCCAGCAGCCGGGGATCGGACTTTAATTCACCCCTCCACTTT	CASSRGSDFNSPLHF
medium-sized	TRBV7-9	NA	TRBJ1-3	TGTGCCAGCAGTGCTTCCGGTGGTGGAGCTGGAAACACCATATATTTT	CASSASGGGAGNTIYF